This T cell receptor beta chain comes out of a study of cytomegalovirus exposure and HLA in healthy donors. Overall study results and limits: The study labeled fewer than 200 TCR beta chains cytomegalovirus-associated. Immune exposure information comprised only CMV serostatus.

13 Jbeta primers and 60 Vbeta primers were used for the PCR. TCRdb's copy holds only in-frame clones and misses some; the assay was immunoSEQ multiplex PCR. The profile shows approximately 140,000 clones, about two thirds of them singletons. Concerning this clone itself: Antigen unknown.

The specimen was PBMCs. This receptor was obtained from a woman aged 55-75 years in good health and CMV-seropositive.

CDR3 residues: CASSGRVGLETQYF. The CDR3 nucleotides read TGTGCCAGCAGTGGCAGGGTGGGACTGGAGACCCAGTACTTC. The rearrangement uses TRBV27 and TRBJ2-5; a weak D match, TRBD2 (6 bases). The germline V gene has CDR1 MNHEY and CDR2 SMNVEV (reference sequence). The CDR3 loop spans 14 amino acids. The V gene lost 5 bases and the J gene lost 5 bases, with 15 bases spanning the gap.